Listed below are T cell receptor beta chains from one sample, sequenced in a study of tumor and adjacent non-tumor tissue in lung cancer. TCRdb used MiXCR to reprocess the multiplex PCR reads, holding one entry per CDR3 protein. The sample lists about 110,000 distinct CDR3 sequences, roughly 75% occurring once. The sample consisted of lung tumor tissue. The receptors were sampled from a woman in her sixties or seventies with non-small cell lung cancer. CDR3s include the opening cysteine and the closing phenylalanine or tryptophan. Fields, in order: J gene, clone size, V gene, D gene, CDR3 length, CDR3 DNA, CDR3 protein. The D gene is left open where the match is weak. Clone size is not always given. Where it is, it says once, few, many or a class for expanded clones.

>TRBJ1-5|NA|TRBV6-6|NA|15
TGTGCCAGCAGTTACCCGGGAGACGGCAATCAGCCCCAGCATTTT
CASSYPGDGNQPQHF
>TRBJ2-5|NA|TRBV11-1|NA|13
TGTGCCACCAGTACCCCTAACAAAGAGACCCAGTACTTC
CATSTPNKETQYF
>TRBJ2-3|NA|TRBV20-1|TRBD2|17
TGTAGTGCTAGAGATCAGCTAGCGGGGGCTTCCGCAGATATGCAGTATTTT
CSARDQLAGASADMQYF
>TRBJ1-1|NA|TRBV11-2|NA|15
TGTGTCAGCAGTCCTTGGGACGGCCAGTACACTGAAGCTTTCTTT
CVSSPWDGQYTEAFF
>TRBJ2-1|many|TRBV20-1|NA|16
TGCAGTGCTGAGATGTCGGGTAGCAGGTCTTACAATGAGCAGTTCTTC
CSAEMSGSRSYNEQFF
>TRBJ1-5|few|TRBV6-1|NA|17
TGTGCCAGCAGTGAAACCCTCGGGGGAATGAGGGTTCAGCCCCAGCATTTT
CASSETLGGMRVQPQHF
>TRBJ1-5|many|TRBV6-6|NA|16
TGTGCCAGCAGGCAGGACAGCGGGTTAGGCAATCAGCCCCAGCATTTT
CASRQDSGLGNQPQHF
>TRBJ2-6|few|TRBV12-5|TRBD1|20
TGTGCTAGTGGTTTGGTTCAGGGGGTGCTACTCAGCTCTGGGGCCAACGTCCTGACTTTC
CASGLVQGVLLSSGANVLTF
>TRBJ2-7|NA|TRBV20-1|TRBD2|14
TGCAGTGCTATACTAGCGGTGGGTTTGGGTGAGCAGTACTTC
CSAILAVGLGEQYF
>TRBJ2-7|NA|TRBV11-3|NA|12
TGTGCCAACAGCCAGGACACTTGGAAGCAGTACTTC
CANSQDTWKQYF
>TRBJ1-6|NA|TRBV6-5|NA|12
TGTGCTAACCCCGCGACTTGTTCACCCCTACACTTT
CANPATCSPLHF
>TRBJ2-7|many|TRBV29-1|TRBD1|14
TGCAGCGTTGCTGGAGGGGACAGGGTCTACGAGCAGTACTTC
CSVAGGDRVYEQYF
>TRBJ2-1|NA|TRBV6-1|TRBD2|15
TGTGCAAGCAGTTGTCTAGCGGTCCTTTACAATGAGCAGTTCTTC
CASSCLAVLYNEQFF
>TRBJ2-2|NA|TRBV20-1|TRBD1|14
TGCGGTGCTAGAGGGACAGGAGACTCCGGGGAGCTGTTTTTT
CGARGTGDSGELFF
>TRBJ1-1|NA|TRBV11-3|NA|13
TGTGCCAGCAGCTTTACCCAGGACACTGAAGCTCTATTT
CASSFTQDTEALF
>TRBJ2-3|NA|TRBV20-1|NA|13
TGCAGTGCTCGTAAACCTAGCCCGGATACGCTGTATTTT
CSARKPSPDTLYF
>TRBJ2-7|NA|TRBV5-1|NA|14
TGCGTCAGCAGAAAGGTACAGGGAACCTACGAGCAGTACTTC
CVSRKVQGTYEQYF
>TRBJ1-2|once|TRBV11-1|NA|13
TGTGCCAGCAGCTCACAGGGCCCGCTATGGCTACACTTC
CASSSQGPLWLHF
>TRBJ1-2|many|TRBV29-1|NA|15
TGCAGCGCCGTGGGTCAGGGCACGCGCAACTATGGCTACACCTTC
CSAVGQGTRNYGYTF
>TRBJ1-5|NA|TRBV11-2|NA|14
TGTGCCAGTAGCTTAATATCAGTTGGACAGCCCCAACATTTT
CASSLISVGQPQHF
>TRBJ1-1|few|TRBV30|NA|13
TGTGCCTGGAGTGTACTTTCGGCACCTGAAGCTTTCTTT
CAWSVLSAPEAFF
>TRBJ2-1|once|TRBV28|NA|12
TGTGCCAGCAGAAGTACTAGAAGTGAGCAGTTCTTC
CASRSTRSEQFF
>TRBJ2-7|NA|TRBV20-1|NA|11
TGCAGTGCGAGGGGCACATACAAGCAATACTTC
CSARGTYKQYF
>TRBJ2-3|NA|TRBV4-2|TRBD2|15
TGTGCCAGCAGTCCGAACGGGAGGGAGGGAGATACGCAATATTTT
CASSPNGREGDTQYF
>TRBJ2-7|many|TRBV11-2|NA|14
TGTGCCAGCAGCTTAGACCCTTCGGGTCTGGAGCAGTACTTC
CASSLDPSGLEQYF
>TRBJ1-1|NA|TRBV20-1|NA|9
TGCAGTGCTTTCATACCGGTTTTCTTC
CSAFIPVFF
>TRBJ2-7|NA|TRBV11-2|NA|14
TGTGCCAGCAGTGGGGACCGCGGAGGATATGAGAAGTACTTC
CASSGDRGGYEKYF
>TRBJ1-3|NA|TRBV11-1|NA|14
TGTGCCAGCAGCTTATCGATCTCTGGAAACACCATATATTTT
CASSLSISGNTIYF
>TRBJ1-1|few|TRBV5-1|TRBD1|14
TGCGCCAGCAGCTCAACCACGACAGGGGCTGAAGCTTTCTTT
CASSSTTTGAEAFF
>TRBJ2-2|NA|TRBV11-1|TRBD1|16
TGTGCCAACAGCCCCTGGACAGGGGTGAACACCGGGGAGCTGTTATTT
CANSPWTGVNTGELLF